The rows below give T cell receptor beta chains drawn from one sample of a study of CD8 T cells in ankylosing spondylitis. TCRdb itself ran the 5' RACE reads through MiXCR, one entry per CDR3 protein. This table holds around 890,000 distinct CDR3 sequences, over 9.5% found once. Material: blood, either unsorted or a sorted T cell fraction (not recorded which). The receptors derive from a male donor with ankylosing spondylitis. The CDR3 runs from the conserved cysteine through the conserved F or W. The order of the fields is CDR3 protein, D gene, J gene, V gene. D genes are given only for firm matches.

CDR3aa: CASSFGVAGLQPQHF
d_gene: .
j_gene: TRBJ1-5
v_gene: TRBV12-3/TRBV12-4

CDR3aa: CASSLSIHQETQYF
d_gene: .
j_gene: TRBJ2-5
v_gene: TRBV27

CDR3aa: CASSVDRVLGELFF
d_gene: TRBD1
j_gene: TRBJ2-2
v_gene: TRBV6-1

CDR3aa: CASSFSNSYNEQFF
d_gene: .
j_gene: TRBJ2-1
v_gene: TRBV7-2

CDR3aa: CASSFRRGVYEQYF
d_gene: TRBD2
j_gene: TRBJ2-7
v_gene: TRBV12-3/TRBV12-4

CDR3aa: CASSYWSEQYF
d_gene: .
j_gene: TRBJ2-7
v_gene: TRBV6-2/TRBV6-3

CDR3aa: CASRQDLRGTQYF
d_gene: .
j_gene: TRBJ2-5
v_gene: TRBV4-2

CDR3aa: CASSSHPGQATYEQYF
d_gene: TRBD1
j_gene: TRBJ2-7
v_gene: TRBV6-2/TRBV6-3

CDR3aa: CASSLEGQGVTQYF
d_gene: TRBD1
j_gene: TRBJ2-5
v_gene: TRBV7-2

CDR3aa: CASSPRRTGQETQYF
d_gene: TRBD1
j_gene: TRBJ2-5
v_gene: TRBV27

CDR3aa: CSAARLDTEAFF
d_gene: .
j_gene: TRBJ1-1
v_gene: TRBV29-1

CDR3aa: CASSQDTGLQQFF
d_gene: .
j_gene: TRBJ2-1
v_gene: TRBV4-3

CDR3aa: CASSLERAYEQYF
d_gene: .
j_gene: TRBJ2-7
v_gene: TRBV2

CDR3aa: CASSEAPEQGMYGELFF
d_gene: .
j_gene: TRBJ2-2
v_gene: TRBV9

CDR3aa: CASSPWTAYEQYF
d_gene: .
j_gene: TRBJ2-7
v_gene: TRBV4-1

CDR3aa: CASSYFGTVTPMSGYTF
d_gene: .
j_gene: TRBJ1-2
v_gene: TRBV6-2/TRBV6-3

CDR3aa: CASSRESGDYEQYF
d_gene: TRBD2
j_gene: TRBJ2-7
v_gene: TRBV5-1

CDR3aa: CASSPGLPETQYF
d_gene: .
j_gene: TRBJ2-5
v_gene: TRBV18

CDR3aa: CASSSGTGGLGYTF
d_gene: TRBD1
j_gene: TRBJ1-2
v_gene: TRBV28

CDR3aa: CATRLGLSYEQYF
d_gene: .
j_gene: TRBJ2-7
v_gene: TRBV15

CDR3aa: CSASGARDTEAFF
d_gene: .
j_gene: TRBJ1-1
v_gene: TRBV20-1

CDR3aa: CASSSQEARGELFF
d_gene: .
j_gene: TRBJ2-2
v_gene: TRBV7-2

CDR3aa: CASSSRDRGITYGYTF
d_gene: TRBD1
j_gene: TRBJ1-2
v_gene: TRBV12-3/TRBV12-4

CDR3aa: CASSSQGPGELFF
d_gene: .
j_gene: TRBJ2-2
v_gene: TRBV7-2

CDR3aa: CASSLDRVGSEKLFF
d_gene: TRBD1
j_gene: TRBJ1-4
v_gene: TRBV12-3/TRBV12-4

CDR3aa: CASSEFLLAFF
d_gene: .
j_gene: TRBJ1-1
v_gene: TRBV25-1

CDR3aa: CASSHPGSGPAPGYTF
d_gene: .
j_gene: TRBJ1-2
v_gene: TRBV6-2/TRBV6-3

CDR3aa: CATSPSRTGVNEQYF
d_gene: TRBD1
j_gene: TRBJ2-7
v_gene: TRBV15

CDR3aa: CASSFGGGGNQPQHF
d_gene: .
j_gene: TRBJ1-5
v_gene: TRBV7-9

CDR3aa: CASSPPSGLNTEAFF
d_gene: .
j_gene: TRBJ1-1
v_gene: TRBV28

CDR3aa: CASSPNRGSSYEQYF
d_gene: TRBD1
j_gene: TRBJ2-7
v_gene: TRBV18

CDR3aa: CASSRGYGYTF
d_gene: .
j_gene: TRBJ1-2
v_gene: TRBV6-5

CDR3aa: CSAPEGTNALGYTF
d_gene: .
j_gene: TRBJ1-2
v_gene: TRBV20-1

CDR3aa: CSARVHSIASSYEQYF
d_gene: .
j_gene: TRBJ2-7
v_gene: TRBV20-1

CDR3aa: CASSSQGQGYTF
d_gene: TRBD1
j_gene: TRBJ1-2
v_gene: TRBV7-9

CDR3aa: CASSQEQGLSEQFF
d_gene: .
j_gene: TRBJ2-1
v_gene: TRBV14

CDR3aa: CASSLVAGTHGELFF
d_gene: TRBD2
j_gene: TRBJ2-2
v_gene: TRBV7-2

CDR3aa: CASSRFGTVSSYEQYF
d_gene: .
j_gene: TRBJ2-7
v_gene: TRBV6-2/TRBV6-3

CDR3aa: CASSLDPGTGPSTDTQYF
d_gene: TRBD1
j_gene: TRBJ2-3
v_gene: TRBV5-1

CDR3aa: CASSRIAGASYNEQFF
d_gene: TRBD2
j_gene: TRBJ2-1
v_gene: TRBV5-1

CDR3aa: CSVRAGNEKLFF
d_gene: .
j_gene: TRBJ1-4
v_gene: TRBV29-1

CDR3aa: CASSLTTGANTQYF
d_gene: .
j_gene: TRBJ2-3
v_gene: TRBV5-1

CDR3aa: CASSFTSIAATNEKLFF
d_gene: .
j_gene: TRBJ1-4
v_gene: TRBV7-9

CDR3aa: CASSLRGINSPLHF
d_gene: .
j_gene: TRBJ1-6
v_gene: TRBV7-9

CDR3aa: CSARDHRRGTGELFF
d_gene: .
j_gene: TRBJ2-2
v_gene: TRBV20-1

CDR3aa: CSARGRGAGANVLTF
d_gene: TRBD2
j_gene: TRBJ2-6
v_gene: TRBV20-1

CDR3aa: CAWSVRGSGGYNEQFF
d_gene: TRBD2
j_gene: TRBJ2-1
v_gene: TRBV30

CDR3aa: CSARWTANTEAFF
d_gene: .
j_gene: TRBJ1-1
v_gene: TRBV20-1

CDR3aa: CASRGWRSATDTQYF
d_gene: .
j_gene: TRBJ2-3
v_gene: TRBV6-1

CDR3aa: CSSWTGVLYGYTF
d_gene: TRBD1
j_gene: TRBJ1-2
v_gene: TRBV20-1

CDR3aa: CASSPTWTGNYGYTF
d_gene: TRBD1
j_gene: TRBJ1-2
v_gene: TRBV5-5

CDR3aa: CSVETAPSTDTQYF
d_gene: .
j_gene: TRBJ2-3
v_gene: TRBV29-1

CDR3aa: CASRPSGAGDTQYF
d_gene: TRBD2
j_gene: TRBJ2-3
v_gene: TRBV10-1

CDR3aa: CSAPDRGHGTDTQYF
d_gene: TRBD1
j_gene: TRBJ2-3
v_gene: TRBV20-1